These 19 T cell receptor beta chains came from one sample sequenced in a study of tumor-infiltrating lymphocytes in primary liver carcinoma. From unsorted bulk tissue weighing 20-30 mg, DNA and RNA were co-extracted. Production of TCR beta cDNA used about 500 ng total RNA together with a constant-region primer. Slightly modified ARM-PCR served as the procedure for the TCR beta libraries. These libraries came from three rounds of nested multiplex PCR. Forward primers for TRBV1-TRBV30 and a C-beta reverse primer served the first two PCR rounds, at 10 cycles each. MiXCR was run by TCRdb on the multiplex PCR reads, yielding one entry per CDR3 protein. The sample includes 90,000 to 150,000 distinct CDR3 sequences, around two thirds of them seen just once. Sequenced material: liver tumor tissue from sampling region 1. As for subset: tumor region T1, superior pole. The receptors here all came from a woman in her fifties or sixties with primary liver carcinoma and hepatitis B virus infection.

Remarks on this clonotype: The conserved final phenylalanine or tryptophan is absent from the CDR3, which likely points to a read error. This chain links TRBV30 with TRBJ1-2; no clear D gene. The CDR3 has 16 residues. The V end was cut by 0 bases, the J end by 4 bases, with 18 bases between. Germline V gene lookup returns CDR1 GTSNPN and CDR2 SVGIG (reference sequence). The CDR3: CAWSVSQGVRIYGYTL. The CDR3 nucleotides are TGTGCCTGGAGTGTTTCACAAGGAGTCCGCATCTATGGCTACACCTTA.

By sample fraction, this clonotype is medium-sized. The V call is TRBV11-3, the J call TRBJ2-1; 11 nucleotides agree with TRBD2. The CDR3 runs to 15 residues. The V and J ends lost 5 bases and 6 bases, in that order; junction bases with no gene match: 6. Germline lookup yields CDR1 SGHNT and CDR2 YENEEA. The CDR3 nucleotides read TGTGCCAGCAGCGTAACTAGCGGGAGTGGCAATGAGCAGTTCTTC. Its protein is CASSVTSGSGNEQFF.

Concerning this clonotype itself: A read error is possible here, since a much larger clone lies one base away. This chain joins TRBV28 and TRBJ1-1; 7 positions match TRBD1. This CDR3 contains 15 residues. Germline assignment: CDR1 MDHEN and CDR2 SYDVKM. CDR3 in DNA: TGTACCAGCAGTCCGGCAGGGGGGGCGGTTACTGAAGCTTTCTTT. Translated: CTSSPAGGAVTEAFF.

A word on this clonotype: A much larger clone sits a single nucleotide away, making a read error possible. This chain uses TRBV6-6 with TRBJ2-7; a weak D match, TRBD1 (6 bases). The CDR3 consists of 16 residues. Trimming left V 3 bases short and J 2 bases short, with 17 bases between. Germline CDR1 reads MNHNY; CDR2 reads SVGAGI (reference sequence). CDR3 protein: CASSYPQQGHPYEQYF. The CDR3 DNA follows: TGTGCCAGCAGTTATCCCCAACAGGGACACCCCTACGAGCAGTACTTC.

This clonotype was found many times. This chain links TRBV11-3 with TRBJ2-3; D call uncertain. Germline loops: CDR1 SGHNT, CDR2 YENEEA. V lost 5 bases to trimming and J lost 3 bases, with 12 bases between them. This CDR3 contains 14 residues. The CDR3 DNA is TGTGCCAGCAGCCTTCGCACCTCGACAGATACGCAGTATTTT. It encodes CASSLRTSTDTQYF.

For this clonotype: A much larger clonotype is one base distant, so this may be a read error. The gene calls are TRBV6-6 and TRBJ2-1; D possibly corresponds to TRBD2 (5 bases). The CDR3 runs to 14 residues. V was pared by 7 bases and J by 5 bases, with 15 bases between. Germline values: CDR1 MNHNY, CDR2 SVGAGI (reference sequence). CDR3 region: CASTPDYYDNEQFF. The CDR3 region has the DNA TGTGCCAGCACTCCTGACTATTATGACAATGAGCAGTTCTTC.

This clonotype has at least ten counts. This chain uses TRBV12-3 or TRBV12-4 with TRBJ2-1; TRBD1 is a possible D gene (6 bases). V was pared by 2 bases and J by 5 bases, with 19 bases between. The CDR3 is made up of 17 amino acids. The CDR3 is CASSLRTGTGSNNEQFF. CDR3 nucleotide sequence: TGTGCCAGCAGTTTAAGAACAGGGACGGGCTCAAACAATGAGCAGTTCTTC.

The chain joins TRBV5-6 to TRBJ1-2; D is unresolved. This CDR3 has 13 residues. From germline, CDR1 is SGHDT and CDR2 YYEEEE. V was trimmed by 4 bases and J by 4 bases, leaving 11 bases between them. CDR3 DNA sequence: TGTGCCAGCAGCCCCAGATTTTCCTATGGCTACACCTTC. Translating gives CASSPRFSYGYTF.

This clonotype has only a few counts. The chain joins TRBV5-1 to TRBJ2-5, with D perhaps TRBD2 (5 bases). CDR1 is SGHRS and CDR2 is YFSETQ in the germline V gene. CDR3 length: 14 amino acids. The V end lost 4 bases, the J end lost 2 bases, and 12 bases lay between the germline ends. CDR3 coding DNA: TGCGCCAGCAGCATACCGGGATTTCAAGAGACCCAGTACTTC. It yields the protein CASSIPGFQETQYF.

In its sample, this clonotype was seen many times. V and J are TRBV11-2 and TRBJ1-1, with unresolved D. CDR3 length: 14 amino acids. Trimming removed 2 bases from V and 2 bases from J, with 9 bases in between. The V gene's germline CDR1 is SGHAT and CDR2 FQNNGV. The CDR3 loop reads CASSLLVANTEAFF. For the CDR3, the DNA is TGTGCCAGCAGCTTATTAGTCGCCAACACTGAAGCTTTCTTT.

Comment on this clonotype: A much larger clone lies one base from this, so it may be a read error. This chain joins TRBV12-3 or TRBV12-4 and TRBJ2-1, with 10 bases identical to TRBD2. The CDR3 spans 16 residues. DNA of the CDR3: TGTGTCAGCAAGGGTGGCGGGACTAGCGATCGGGTTGGGCAGTTCTTC. Protein: CVSKGGGTSDRVGQFF.

This chain joins TRBV12-3 or TRBV12-4 and TRBJ2-5; D is undetermined. Trimming removed 5 bases from V and 10 bases from J, with 14 bases in between. This CDR3 has 12 residues. The CDR3, as DNA: TGTGCCAGCAGTATAGTTAGCAATGTCCAGTACTTC. Its protein product is CASSIVSNVQYF.

This clonotype was recorded only once. Given a much more abundant clone one base away, this may be a read error. The chain combines TRBV10-3 with TRBJ1-1; 8 bases line up with TRBD1. Germline V gene data show CDR1 as ENHRY and CDR2 as SYGVKD. The CDR3 runs 14 residues. The CDR3 loop is CVISNQGALTEAFF. The CDR3 nucleotides are TGTGTCATCAGTAACCAGGGGGCCCTGACTGAAGCTTTCTTT.

V and J are TRBV7-2 and TRBJ1-4; D call uncertain. The CDR3 is 15 amino acids. V lost 5 bases, J lost 5 bases, and 15 bases lay in between. Germline V gene data show CDR1 as SGHTA and CDR2 as FQGNSA. The CDR3 region is CASSPRPIRNEKLFF. The DNA of the CDR3 is TGTGCCAGCAGCCCGCGACCCATTCGGAATGAAAAACTGTTTTTT.

This clonotype was observed many times. V usage is TRBV14 and J usage is TRBJ2-5, with 9 bases identical to TRBD1. Trimming at V came to 6 bases and at J to 5 bases, leaving 10 bases not matched to a gene. Germline V gene data show CDR1 as SGHDN and CDR2 as FVKESK. CDR3 length: 15 residues. In DNA form, the CDR3 reads TGTGCCAGCAGGCCCGGGACAGGGTCCGTTGAGACCCAGTACTTC. The encoded protein is CASRPGTGSVETQYF.

This clonotype has a count of ten or more. The chain carries TRBV30 and TRBJ2-1; 10 bases fit TRBD2. Losses at the gene ends were 5 bases for V and 6 bases for J; bases not matched to a gene: 13. The CDR3 is 16 amino acids. Per germline, CDR1 GTSNPN and CDR2 SVGIG (reference sequence). CDR3 nucleotide sequence: TGTGCCTGGGAGGGGGGGCTAGCGGGAGTGAGCAATGAGCAGTTCTTC. This translates into CAWEGGLAGVSNEQFF.

Concerning this clonotype: A much larger clone is a single base away; this may be a read error. This chain joins TRBV29-1 and TRBJ2-7; maybe TRBD2 (6 bases). The CDR3 has 11 residues. CDR1 SQVTM and CDR2 ANQGSEA come from the germline V gene. The V end lost 6 bases, the J end lost 5 bases, and 11 bases lay between the germline ends. The CDR3 DNA sequence: TGCAGCGTGCGGGGTTCCCACGAGCAGTACTTC. This codes for CSVRGSHEQYF.

This clonotype was detected many times. The J gene is TRBJ2-3, the V gene TRBV6-2 or TRBV6-3; D not resolved. Germline CDR1 MNHEY, CDR2 SVGEGT. This CDR3 has 9 amino acids. The CDR3 sequence is CGRTDTQYF. CDR3 coding DNA: TGTGGACGGACAGATACGCAGTATTTT.

About this clonotype: A single base separates this from a much larger clone, so it may be a read error. The V and J genes are TRBV28 and TRBJ2-5; D remains ambiguous. The CDR3 sequence is 16 residues long. CDR1 and CDR2 from the germline V gene are MDHEN and SYDVKM. CDR3 in DNA: TGTGCCAGCGGTTTTCCTGGACGGTCAATCCAAGAGACCCAGTACTTC. Its protein is CASGFPGRSIQETQYF.